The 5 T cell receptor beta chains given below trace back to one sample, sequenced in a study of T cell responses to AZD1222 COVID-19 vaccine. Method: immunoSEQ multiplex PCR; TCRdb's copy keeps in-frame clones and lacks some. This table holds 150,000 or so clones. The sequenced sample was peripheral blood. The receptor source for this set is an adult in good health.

The CDR3 region is CASSRNRAGTGERYGYTF. CDR3 DNA sequence: TGCGCCAGCAGTAGAAACCGAGCTGGGACAGGGGAACGATATGGCTACACCTTC. This sequence joins TRBV5-1 and TRBJ1-2; 10 bases map to TRBD1. The CDR3 spans 18 residues. Germline V lookup: CDR1 SGHRS, CDR2 YFSETQ. The V gene end was trimmed by 5 bases and the J gene end by 5 bases; junction bases not matched to a gene: 18.

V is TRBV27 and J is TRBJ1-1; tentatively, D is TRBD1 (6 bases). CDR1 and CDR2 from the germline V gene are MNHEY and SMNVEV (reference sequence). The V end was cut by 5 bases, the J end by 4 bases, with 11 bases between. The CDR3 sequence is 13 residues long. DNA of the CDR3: TGTGCCAGCAGTGTACAGGGTAGCACTGAAGCTTTCTTT. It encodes CASSVQGSTEAFF.

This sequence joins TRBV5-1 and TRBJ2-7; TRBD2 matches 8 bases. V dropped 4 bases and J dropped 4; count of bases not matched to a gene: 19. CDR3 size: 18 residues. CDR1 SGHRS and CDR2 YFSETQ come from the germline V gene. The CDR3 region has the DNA TGCGCCAGCAGCCCCCGAATGATGAGCGGGGGTGCGGCTTACGAGCAGTACTTC. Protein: CASSPRMMSGGAAYEQYF.

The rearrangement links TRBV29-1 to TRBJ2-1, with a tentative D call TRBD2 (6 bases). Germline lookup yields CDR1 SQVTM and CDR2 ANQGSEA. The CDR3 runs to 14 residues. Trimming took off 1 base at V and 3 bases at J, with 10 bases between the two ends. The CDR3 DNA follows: TGCAGCGTTGAAGGCGGGGCGCTCTACAATGAGCAGTTCTTC. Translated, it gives CSVEGGALYNEQFF.

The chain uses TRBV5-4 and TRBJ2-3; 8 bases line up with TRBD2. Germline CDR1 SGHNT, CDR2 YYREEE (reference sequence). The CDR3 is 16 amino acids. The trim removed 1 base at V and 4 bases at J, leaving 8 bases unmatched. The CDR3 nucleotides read TGTGCCAGCAGCTTGTGGTTCAGCGGGGGCGCAGATACGCAGTATTTT. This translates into CASSLWFSGGADTQYF.